The T cell receptor (beta chain) described here comes from a study of blood T cell repertoires in COVID-19. Looking at the study overall: Samples representing acute and convalescent COVID-19 were sourced from the United States, Italy and Spain.

Trimming cost V 5 bases and J 7 bases; bases outside gene matches: 11. The CDR3 covers 15 residues. Germline values: CDR1 SGHAT, CDR2 FQNNGV. TCRdb's copy holds only in-frame clones and misses some; the assay was immunoSEQ multiplex PCR. In the table there are around 370,000 clones, around 90% of which are singletons. This TCR was recovered from a woman under 30 who had recovered from COVID-19. The sequenced sample consisted of PBMCs or T cells enriched from blood (not recorded which). The chain carries TRBV11-2 and TRBJ2-5; 9 nucleotides agree with TRBD2. The CDR3 region has the DNA TGTGCCAGCAGCCCCGGGACTAGCAACCCGGGGACCCAGTACTTC. It translates to CASSPGTSNPGTQYF.